This T cell receptor (beta chain) derives from a study of T cells in Graves' hyperthyroidism and ophthalmopathy. Study at large: At the time of initial diagnosis and before any treatment, peripheral blood was collected.

Any patient presenting with uncontrolled infection, other autoimmune disease, pregnancy or lactation was left out. TCR beta CDR3 sequences were amplified from RNA transcripts. The TCR CDR3 first-round RT-PCR relied on the HTBI primer set. TCRdb reprocessed the multiplex PCR reads via MiXCR and lists one record per CDR3 protein. The table has fewer than 650,000 distinct CDR3 sequences, roughly 14% seen once; the top ten hold 5.8%. Comment on this clonotype: A read error may be the cause here, since a much bigger clone is one base away.

After removal of 5 bases from V and 7 bases from J, the junction contained 10 bases not matched to a gene. From germline, CDR1 is SGHVS and CDR2 FNYEAQ. The CDR3 totals 14 residues. The chain joins TRBV7-6 to TRBJ2-7; 8 bases line up with TRBD2. This TCR came from a woman aged 25 to 39 with Graves' hyperthyroidism that later progressed to Graves' ophthalmopathy. Sequencing input: blood. Here the CDR3 reads CASSLGLAKNEQYF. The DNA for the CDR3 is TGTGCCAGCAGCCTCGGACTAGCTAAGAATGAGCAGTACTTC.